Following are 25 T cell receptor beta chains from one sample sequenced in a study of T cells in Graves' hyperthyroidism and ophthalmopathy. Amplified regions were TCR beta CDR3 sequences from RNA transcripts. In the first-round RT-PCR of the TCR CDR3, the HTBI primer set was used. One entry per CDR3 protein results from TCRdb running MiXCR on the multiplex PCR reads. The sample holds around 300,000 distinct CDR3 sequences, roughly 19% seen once. The specimen was blood. The receptors were gathered from a man aged 45 to 65 with Graves' ophthalmopathy.

The sample holds a few counts of this clonotype. The V gene is TRBV28, the J gene TRBJ2-7; D may be TRBD1 (5 bases). The V gene lost 2 bases and the J gene lost 3 bases, with 14 bases spanning the gap. CDR1 MDHEN and CDR2 SYDVKM come from the germline V gene. The CDR3 is 15 residues long. The CDR3 here is CASSLDSTSYYEQYF. CDR3 sequence (DNA): TGTGCCAGCAGTTTAGACAGCACCTCTTACTACGAGCAGTACTTC. Together with reference TRBV28 and TRBJ2-7, the CDR3 gives the full variable domain: DVKVTQSSRYLVKRTGEKVFLECVQDMDHENMFWYRQDPGLGLRLIYFSYDVKMKEKGDIPEGYSVSREKKERFSLILESASTNQTSMYLCASSLDSTSYYEQYFGPGTRLTVT.

This chain uses TRBV3-1 with TRBJ1-6; TRBD1 might be the D (5 bases). The CDR3 has 15 amino acids. The germline CDR1 and CDR2 sequences are LGHDT and YNNKEL (reference sequence). Trimming pared 2 bases from V and 5 bases from J, leaving 10 bases between. The CDR3 DNA follows: TGTGCCAGCAGCCAATATGACAGAGATAATTCACCCCTCCACTTT. Translated, it gives CASSQYDRDNSPLHF.

This clonotype was recorded at least ten times. The gene calls are TRBV5-1 and TRBJ2-7; D is possibly TRBD1 (5 bases). Germline CDR1 SGHRS, CDR2 YFSETQ. The germline V and J ends were trimmed by 2 bases and 2 bases, with 17 bases remaining between them. This CDR3 region has 16 residues. The CDR3 coding sequence is TGCGCCAGCAGCTTCTCGTCGGGTGGGGCAGCCTACGAGCAGTACTTC. It specifies CASSFSSGGAAYEQYF.

V is TRBV5-4 and J is TRBJ2-1; D remains ambiguous. Germline CDR1 reads SGHNT; CDR2 reads YYREEE (reference sequence). The ends were cut back, 4 bases at V and 3 bases at J, with 14 bases in the middle. This CDR3 region has 15 residues. CDR3 sequence (DNA): TGTGCCAGCAGCGTCTCCGGGCGAAACTACAATGAGCAGTTCTTC. Translating it yields CASSVSGRNYNEQFF.

This clonotype has ten or more counts. The V and J genes are TRBV5-1 and TRBJ2-3; 9 nucleotides align to TRBD2. Germline CDR1 is SGHRS and CDR2 is YFSETQ. With 1 base clipped from V and 0 bases from J, the junction kept 6 bases outside the gene matches. CDR3 length: 17 residues. CDR3 sequence reads: CASSLNGAGGSTDTQYF. The CDR3 DNA sequence: TGCGCCAGCAGCTTGAACGGTGCGGGAGGGAGCACAGATACGCAGTATTTT. The whole variable domain, filled in from reference TRBV5-1 and TRBJ2-3, reads KAGVTQTPRYLIKTRGQQVTLSCSPISGHRSVSWYQQTPGQGLQFLFEYFSETQRNKGNFPGRFSGRQFSNSRSEMNVSTLELGDSALYLCASSLNGAGGSTDTQYFGPGTRLTVL.

This clonotype was detected ten times or more. This chain links TRBV5-1 with TRBJ1-6; D is ambiguous. This CDR3 comprises 13 residues. V lost 0 bases and J lost 10, with 8 bases in between. Germline CDR1 is SGHRS and CDR2 is YFSETQ. The CDR3 region is CASSLGDASPLHF. In DNA form, the CDR3 reads TGCGCCAGCAGCTTGGGAGACGCCTCACCCCTCCACTTT.

This clonotype showed up just a few times. The chain's CDR3 is CASSLAVGADTQYF. In DNA form, the CDR3 reads TGTGCCAGCAGTTTAGCGGTAGGAGCAGATACGCAGTATTTT. V and J are TRBV12-3 or TRBV12-4 and TRBJ2-3; no clear D gene. Trimming left V 0 bases short and J 4 bases short, with 8 bases between. The CDR3 covers 14 residues.

This clonotype has more than one count but fewer than ten. The J gene is TRBJ1-5, the V gene TRBV28, with D perhaps matching TRBD1 (6 bases). Germline CDR1 reads MDHEN; CDR2 reads SYDVKM. The V gene lost 8 bases and the J gene lost 4 bases, with 12 bases spanning the gap. The CDR3 runs to 13 residues. CDR3 region: CASRTQGNQPQHF. CDR3 sequence (DNA): TGTGCCAGCCGTACACAGGGAAATCAGCCCCAGCATTTT.

A remark on this clonotype: The final CDR3 position lacks the conserved phenylalanine or tryptophan, pointing to a likely read error. The gene calls are TRBV5-1 and TRBJ2-7, with D perhaps matching TRBD1 (6 bases). The V end lost 7 bases, the J end lost 0 bases, and 11 bases lay between the germline ends. Germline V gene sequence: CDR1 SGHRS, CDR2 YFSETQ. The CDR3 is 13 residues long. CDR3 DNA sequence: TGCGCCAGCGCACAGGGCCTCTCCTACGAGCAGTACCTC. This sequence encodes CASAQGLSYEQYL.

This clonotype came up a few times. The chain is built from TRBV18 and TRBJ2-1; no clear D gene. Trimming left V 2 bases short and J 1 base short, with 3 bases between. Germline-derived CDR1 and CDR2 are KGHSH and LQKENI. The length of the CDR3 is 13 residues. The DNA for the CDR3 is TGTGCCAGCTCACCAGTATCCTACAATGAGCAGTTCTTC. This encodes CASSPVSYNEQFF.

A remark on this clonotype: A single base separates this from a much larger clone, so it may be a read error. The genes are TRBV20-1 and TRBJ1-1, with TRBD1 matching over 7 bases. J was trimmed by 4 bases and V by 8 bases; bases with no gene match: 7. Germline V CDR1 and CDR2: DFQATT, SNEGSKA (reference sequence). The CDR3 contains 12 residues. The CDR3 sequence: CSTYQGVTEAFF. In DNA form, the CDR3 reads TGCAGTACTTACCAGGGGGTCACTGAAGCTTTCTTT.

There are many counts of this clonotype. The chain carries TRBV28 and TRBJ2-5; D is unclear. V lost 4 bases to trimming and J lost 5 bases, with 14 bases between them. Germline lookup yields CDR1 MDHEN and CDR2 SYDVKM. The CDR3 is 14 amino acids. DNA of the CDR3: TGTGCCAGCAGTTCTCCGGACCTAGGGGAGACCCAGTACTTC. This encodes CASSSPDLGETQYF.

The rearrangement joins TRBV9 to TRBJ1-4, with a tentative D call TRBD1 (5 bases). Trimming took off 5 bases at V and 8 bases at J, with 16 bases between the two ends. The CDR3 length is 14 residues. CDR1 is SGDLS, CDR2 YYNGEE, per germline. The CDR3 nucleotides read TGTGCCAGCAGGCCGGACGGGGGGACGGAAAAACTGTTTTTT. Translation gives CASRPDGGTEKLFF.

CDR3 loop: CASSYTPSGRADTQYF. The CDR3, as DNA: TGTGCCAGCAGTTATACGCCTAGCGGGAGGGCAGATACGCAGTATTTT. The chain joins TRBV6-2 or TRBV6-3 to TRBJ2-3, with 12 positions matching TRBD2. The V and J ends lost 3 bases and 4 bases, in that order; junction bases with no gene match: 5. The germline CDR1 and CDR2 sequences are MNHEY and SVGEGT. This CDR3 contains 16 residues.

This clonotype was detected ten times or more. J is TRBJ2-3 and V is TRBV13; a weak D match, TRBD2 (5 bases). The CDR3 has 15 residues. Germline V gives CDR1 PRHDT, CDR2 FYEKMQ (reference sequence). Trimming took off 1 base at V and 4 bases at J, with 12 bases between the two ends. Here the CDR3 DNA reads TGTGCCAGCAGCTTAGCGGGAATGGAATCAGATACGCAGTATTTT. Protein sequence: CASSLAGMESDTQYF.

This clonotype was recorded many times. J is TRBJ2-3 and V is TRBV2; D is perhaps TRBD1 (6 bases). The length of the CDR3 is 12 residues. Trimming removed 7 bases at V and 4 bases at J, with 9 bases between. Germline V CDR1 and CDR2: SNHLY, FYNNEI. This CDR3 reads CASKGESDTQYF. As DNA, the CDR3 is TGTGCCAGCAAGGGGGAATCAGATACGCAGTATTTT.

This clonotype was picked up many times. The chain couples TRBV20-1 to TRBJ2-3; TRBD2 aligns across 10 bases. The CDR3 sequence is 17 residues long. Unmatched junction bases numbered 9, after V lost 3 bases and J lost 0 bases. The germline V gene has CDR1 DFQATT and CDR2 SNEGSKA (reference sequence). CDR3 DNA: TGCAGTGCTAGGGAGGCTAGCGGGGGCCTTAGCACAGATACGCAGTATTTT. This codes for CSAREASGGLSTDTQYF.

Worth noting for this clonotype: A junction end diverges from the germline sequence, so it may reflect a read error. This rearrangement joins TRBV28 to TRBJ2-5; 15 nucleotides align to TRBD2. The V gene's germline CDR1 is MDHEN and CDR2 SYDVKM. The CDR3 contains 16 residues. The CDR3, as DNA: TGTGCCAGCAGCCCCGGACTAGCGGGAGGGCAAGAGACCCAGTGCTTC. As protein: CASSPGLAGGQETQCF.

The V call is TRBV6-2 or TRBV6-3, the J call TRBJ1-1, with D uncertain. The germline gives CDR1 MNHEY, CDR2 SVGEGT. CDR3 length equals 13 residues. Deletions cut 2 bases from V and 0 bases from J, with 4 bases between. CDR3 loop: CASSYPLNTEAFF. Here the CDR3 DNA reads TGTGCCAGCAGTTACCCCCTGAACACTGAAGCTTTCTTT.

Turning to this clonotype: This may be a read error, as it is one base from a much larger clone. The chain employs TRBV7-3 and TRBJ2-7; D call uncertain. The CDR3 sequence is 14 residues long. The germline V gene has CDR1 SGHTA and CDR2 FQGTGA. Trimming removed 5 bases at V and 6 bases at J, with 17 bases between. CDR3 DNA sequence: TGTGCCAGCAGCCCTGATCGGCGGTATGGCGAGCAGTACTTC. Residues: CASSPDRRYGEQYF.

This clonotype was counted many times. The chain links TRBV7-8 to TRBJ2-1; TRBD2 aligns across 11 bases. The germline gives CDR1 SGHVS, CDR2 FQNEAQ. V shed 4 bases, J shed 2 bases, and the junction held 7 bases outside the gene matches. The CDR3 has 17 residues. The CDR3 coding sequence is TGTGCCAGCAGCTCACGCCCTAGCGGGAGGCCCTACAATGAGCAGTTCTTC. This gives the protein CASSSRPSGRPYNEQFF.

The gene calls are TRBV6-1 and TRBJ1-5; D is unresolved. The germline V and J ends were trimmed by 5 bases and 4 bases, with 15 bases remaining between them. The V gene's germline CDR1 is MNHNS and CDR2 SASEGT. The CDR3 contains 15 residues. This CDR3 is CASSLGRGVNQPQHF. The CDR3 DNA reads TGTGCCAGCAGTTTAGGCCGGGGAGTTAATCAGCCCCAGCATTTT.

This clonotype was picked up one time. In this CDR3 the conserved last residue, phenylalanine or tryptophan, is missing, so a read error is likely. The CDR3 loop is CASSLSGDYEQYY. The DNA of the CDR3 is TGTGCCAGCAGCCTATCAGGGGACTACGAGCAGTACTAC. The rearrangement links TRBV7-8 to TRBJ2-7; a possible D gene is TRBD1 (6 bases). Germline loops: CDR1 SGHVS, CDR2 FQNEAQ. This CDR3 spans 13 amino acids. Trimming removed 5 bases from V and 3 bases from J, with 11 bases in between.

The table lists this clonotype with many counts. This sequence joins TRBV14 and TRBJ2-5; 14 nucleotides align to TRBD2. Trimming took 4 bases from V and 1 from J; bases not matched to a gene: 2. Germline V gene sequence: CDR1 SGHDN, CDR2 FVKESK. The CDR3 contains 16 residues. The CDR3 here is CASSPGLAGGQETQYF. The CDR3 bases are TGTGCCAGCAGCCCAGGACTAGCGGGAGGCCAAGAGACCCAGTACTTC.

This clonotype was counted ten times or more. The CDR3 protein is CASSLVMIEQYF. CDR3 DNA sequence: TGTGCCAGCAGCCTTGTGATGATCGAGCAGTACTTC. The rearrangement joins TRBV7-8 to TRBJ2-7; D remains unclear. There are 12 residues in the CDR3. CDR1 SGHVS and CDR2 FQNEAQ come from the germline V gene. V gave up 5 bases and J gave up 6 bases, with 11 bases separating them. Full variable domain (rest looked up from reference TRBV7-8 and TRBJ2-7): GAGVSQSPRYKVAKRGQDVALRCDPISGHVSLFWYQQALGQGPEFLTYFQNEAQLDKSGLPSDRFFAERPEGSVSTLKIQRTQQEDSAVYLCASSLVMIEQYFGPGTRLTVT.